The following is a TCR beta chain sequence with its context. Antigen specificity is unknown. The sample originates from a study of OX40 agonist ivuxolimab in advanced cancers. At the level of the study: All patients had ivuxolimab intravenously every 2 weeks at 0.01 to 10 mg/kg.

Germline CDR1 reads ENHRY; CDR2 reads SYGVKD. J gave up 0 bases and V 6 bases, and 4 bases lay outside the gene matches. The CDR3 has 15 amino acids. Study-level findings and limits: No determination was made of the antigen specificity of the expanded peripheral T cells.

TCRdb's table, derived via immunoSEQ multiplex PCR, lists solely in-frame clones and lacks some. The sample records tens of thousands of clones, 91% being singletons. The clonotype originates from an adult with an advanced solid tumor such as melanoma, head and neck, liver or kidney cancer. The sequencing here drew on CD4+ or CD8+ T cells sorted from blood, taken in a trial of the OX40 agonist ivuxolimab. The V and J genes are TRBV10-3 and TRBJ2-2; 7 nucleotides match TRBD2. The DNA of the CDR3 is TGTGCCATCAGGGCTAGCGGAGCGAACACCGGGGAGCTGTTTTTT. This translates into CAIRASGANTGELFF.